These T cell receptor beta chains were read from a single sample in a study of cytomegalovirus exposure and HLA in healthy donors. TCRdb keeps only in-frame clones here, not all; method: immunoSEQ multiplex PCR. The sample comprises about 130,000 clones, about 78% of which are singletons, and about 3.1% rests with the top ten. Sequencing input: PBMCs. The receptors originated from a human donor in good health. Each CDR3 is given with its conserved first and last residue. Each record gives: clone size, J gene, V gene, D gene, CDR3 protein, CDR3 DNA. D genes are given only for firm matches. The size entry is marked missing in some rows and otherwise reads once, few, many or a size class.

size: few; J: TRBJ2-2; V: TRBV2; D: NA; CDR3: CASSEGQFTGELFF; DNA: TGTGCCAGCAGTGAAGGACAGTTCACCGGGGAGCTGTTTTTT
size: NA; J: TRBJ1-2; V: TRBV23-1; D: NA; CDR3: CASSHHGGRGLYGYTF; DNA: TGCGCCAGCAGTCACCACGGGGGAAGGGGACTATATGGCTACACCTTC
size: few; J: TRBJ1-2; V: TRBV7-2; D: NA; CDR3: CASSLPWTNGGYTF; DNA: TGTGCCAGCAGCTTACCCTGGACAAATGGTGGCTACACCTTC
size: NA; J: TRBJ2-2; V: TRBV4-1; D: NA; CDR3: CASSQDRGRGNTGELFF; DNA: TGCGCCAGCAGCCAAGATCGGGGCAGGGGGAACACCGGGGAGCTGTTTTTT
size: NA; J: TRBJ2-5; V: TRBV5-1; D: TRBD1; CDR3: CASSLDRGFQETQYF; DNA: TGCGCCAGCAGCTTGGACAGGGGGTTTCAAGAGACCCAGTACTTC
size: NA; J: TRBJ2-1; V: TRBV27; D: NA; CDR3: CASSLRGLTGPSSYNEQFF; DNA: TGTGCCAGCAGTTTACGGGGCTTGACAGGTCCCAGCTCCTACAATGAGCAGTTCTTC
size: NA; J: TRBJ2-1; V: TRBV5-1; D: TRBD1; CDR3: CASSAGTGGYNEQFF; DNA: TGCGCCAGCAGCGCAGGGACAGGGGGTTACAATGAGCAGTTCTTC
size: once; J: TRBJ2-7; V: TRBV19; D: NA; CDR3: CASSSGVTGEQYF; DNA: TGTGCCAGTAGTTCCGGAGTTACGGGTGAGCAGTACTTC
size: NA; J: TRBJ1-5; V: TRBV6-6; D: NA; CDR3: CASSYTQVQPQHF; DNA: TGTGCCAGCAGTTACACTCAGGTTCAGCCCCAGCATTTT
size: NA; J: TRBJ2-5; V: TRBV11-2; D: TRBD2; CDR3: CASSPTGGRAGETQYF; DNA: TGTGCCAGCAGCCCCACCGGCGGGAGGGCCGGGGAGACCCAGTACTTC
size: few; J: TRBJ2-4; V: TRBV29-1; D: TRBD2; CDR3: CSVGREGNIQYF; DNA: TGCAGCGTTGGCAGGGAGGGAAACATTCAGTACTTC
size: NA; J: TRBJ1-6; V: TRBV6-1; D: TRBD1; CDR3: CTSSERQGVSFNSPLHF; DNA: TGTACCAGCAGTGAGCGACAGGGGGTTTCTTTTAATTCACCCCTCCACTTT
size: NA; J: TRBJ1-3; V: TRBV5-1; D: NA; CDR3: CASSRGLNSGNTIYF; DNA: TGCGCCAGCAGCCGGGGACTTAACTCTGGAAACACCATATATTTT
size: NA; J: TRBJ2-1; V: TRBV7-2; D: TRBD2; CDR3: CASSLVAGGPREQFF; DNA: TGTGCCAGCAGCTTAGTGGCGGGAGGGCCTAGAGAGCAGTTCTTC
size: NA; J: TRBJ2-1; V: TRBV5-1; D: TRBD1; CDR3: CASSTRDRVPEQFF; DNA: TGCGCCAGCAGCACCCGGGACAGGGTCCCCGAGCAGTTCTTC
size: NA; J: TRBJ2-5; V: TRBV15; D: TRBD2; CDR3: CATSSPPTRRTSPQETQYF; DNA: TGTGCCACCAGCAGCCCCCCCACCAGACGGACTAGCCCACAAGAGACCCAGTACTTC
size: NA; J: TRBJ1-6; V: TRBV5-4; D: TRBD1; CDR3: CASSLATGQGAAPLHF; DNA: TGTGCCAGCAGCTTGGCGACGGGACAGGGGGCTGCACCCCTCCACTTT
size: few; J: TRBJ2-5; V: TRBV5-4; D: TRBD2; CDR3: CASSLGLAGGETQYF; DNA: TGTGCCAGCAGCTTGGGGCTAGCGGGAGGAGAGACCCAGTACTTC
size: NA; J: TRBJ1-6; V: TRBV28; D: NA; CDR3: CASSHPPQGNSPLHF; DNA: TGTGCCAGCAGCCACCCTCCTCAGGGGAATTCACCCCTCCACTTT
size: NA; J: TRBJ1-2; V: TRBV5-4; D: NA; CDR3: CASRTAIANYGYTF; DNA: TGTGCCAGCAGGACAGCTATTGCTAACTATGGCTACACCTTC
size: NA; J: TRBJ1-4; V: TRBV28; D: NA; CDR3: CASSYTRSTNEKLFF; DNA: TGTGCCAGCAGTTATACACGCTCAACTAATGAAAAACTGTTTTTT
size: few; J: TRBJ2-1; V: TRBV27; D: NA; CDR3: CASSLGPGGGREFF; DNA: TGTGCCAGCAGTTTAGGTCCCGGAGGGGGCAGGGAGTTCTTC
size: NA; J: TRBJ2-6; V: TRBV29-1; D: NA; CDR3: CSVHQNGANVLTF; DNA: TGCAGCGTTCACCAGAATGGGGCCAACGTCCTGACTTTC